This T cell receptor beta chain was sequenced during a study of blood T cell repertoires in COVID-19. This clone has a single count. This CDR3 is 13 amino acids long. Germline CDR1 reads MDHEN; CDR2 reads SYDVKM. V lost 5 bases to trimming and J lost 3 bases, with 11 bases between them. Authors' processing steps: The assay estimated nucleated cells by amplifying reference gene primers. The data were produced by immunoSEQ multiplex PCR, yet TCRdb's version contains in-frame clones alone and is incomplete. The V and J calls and clone size come from that table; D and trimming were worked out from the DNA. In the table there are some 330,000 clones, approximately 90% of which are singletons.

The clonotype comes from a woman between 45 and 60 years old with active or convalescent COVID-19. The rearrangement uses TRBV28 and TRBJ2-7; D uncertain. Sequenced sample: peripheral blood. The CDR3 loop is CASSEINHYEQYF. Here the CDR3 DNA reads TGTGCCAGCAGTGAGATTAACCACTACGAGCAGTACTTC.